What follows are 27 T cell receptor beta chains derived from one specimen sequenced in a study of shared clonotypes between healthy human individuals (dated by TCRdb to between 2020 and 2021). The library was made by the immunoSEQ multiplex PCR assay. TCRdb carries this immuneACCESS record with in-frame sequences only. Its versions omit some clonotypes, under half of them owing to an unresolved V gene in the studies checked, with the rest unexplained. In all, the sample holds roughly 2.1 million clones, and 85% to 95% of those were seen once. The ten biggest clones cover around 1.7% of the sample. CD8 naive samples consisted of CD45RO-negative cells that were positively selected for CCR7, yielding a CD45RA+CCR7+ population without TemRA cells. Sequenced material: naive CD8+ T cells from PBMCs. Per the publication, the cell subset or site label means: CD45RA+CCR7+. The receptors were gathered from a man aged 18 to 30 in good health. Some clones in this sample may be carry-over from other donors' samples.

Notes on this clone: Distinct nucleotide sequences in the sample also encode this CDR3. The J gene is TRBJ2-3, the V gene TRBV10-3; 13 bases are shared with TRBD2. Unmatched junction bases numbered 5, after V lost 0 bases and J lost 2 bases. CDR3 size: 18 residues. Per germline, CDR1 ENHRY and CDR2 SYGVKD. CDR3 bases: TGTGCCATCAGTGAGTCCATCGGGACTAGCGGGAACACAGATACGCAGTATTTT. This encodes CAISESIGTSGNTDTQYF.

CDR3: CASSVRNSGANVLTF. The DNA of the CDR3 is TGTGCCAGCAGCGTAAGGAACTCTGGGGCCAACGTCCTGACTTTC. The rearrangement uses TRBV9 and TRBJ2-6; D is undetermined. Germline V gives CDR1 SGDLS, CDR2 YYNGEE. V was clipped by 1 base and J by 0 bases, with 5 bases between them. The CDR3 contains 15 residues.

The chain uses TRBV27 and TRBJ1-2; TRBD1 matches 10 bases. Germline CDR1 reads MNHEY; CDR2 reads SMNVEV (reference sequence). This CDR3 is 16 amino acids long. The trim removed 5 bases at V and 3 bases at J, leaving 9 bases unmatched. The CDR3 DNA is TGTGCCAGCAGTCCCCTACGACAGGGGGCTTACTATGGCTACACCTTC. Translation: CASSPLRQGAYYGYTF.

The chain links TRBV28 to TRBJ2-1; D remains unclear. This CDR3 spans 17 amino acids. V lost 2 bases and J 8 bases, leaving 22 bases between the germline ends. From germline, CDR1 is MDHEN and CDR2 SYDVKM. The CDR3 sequence: CASSLRQDPPPGDEQFF. The CDR3 coding sequence is TGTGCCAGCAGTTTAAGGCAGGACCCACCTCCGGGTGATGAGCAGTTCTTC.

This rearrangement joins TRBV2 to TRBJ1-1; a weak D match, TRBD1 (5 bases). The CDR3 totals 13 residues. Trimming removed 0 bases at V and 8 bases at J, with 10 bases between. Germline values: CDR1 SNHLY, CDR2 FYNNEI. The DNA for the CDR3 is TGTGCCAGCAGTGAAGCTAGAGGACACGAAGCTTTCTTT. Translated: CASSEARGHEAFF. The whole variable domain, filled in from reference TRBV2 and TRBJ1-1, reads EPEVTQTPSHQVTQMGQEVILRCVPISNHLYFYWYRQILGQKVEFLVSFYNNEISEKSEIFDDQFSVERPDGSNFTLKIRSTKLEDSAMYFCASSEARGHEAFFGQGTRLTVV.

This rearrangement joins TRBV6-5 to TRBJ2-2, with D hard to call. The germline CDR1 and CDR2 sequences are MNHEY and SVGAGI. The CDR3 sequence is 12 residues long. V lost 8 bases, J lost 5 bases, and 9 bases lay in between. CDR3 coding DNA: TGTGCCAGCCGACGGCAAACCGGGGAGCTGTTTTTT. Its protein product is CASRRQTGELFF.

Here the CDR3 reads CASSPGKSGRQYF. The DNA of the CDR3 is TGTGCCAGCAGTCCAGGAAAGAGCGGGAGGCAGTACTTC. This rearrangement joins TRBV27 to TRBJ2-7; TRBD2 matches 8 bases. The V and J ends lost 5 bases and 9 bases, in that order; junction bases with no gene match: 9. The germline CDR1 and CDR2 sequences are MNHEY and SMNVEV (reference sequence). This CDR3 is built from 13 residues.

The V call is TRBV19, the J call TRBJ2-1, with D possibly TRBD2 on 5 matching bases. CDR1 is LNHDA, CDR2 SQIVND, per germline (reference sequence). The CDR3 has 14 amino acids. The V gene lost 5 bases and the J gene lost 7 bases, with 15 bases spanning the gap. CDR3 region: CASSRGVPGNEQFF. The DNA of the CDR3 is TGTGCCAGTAGTCGGGGTGTGCCGGGAAATGAGCAGTTCTTC.

The V and J genes are TRBV28 and TRBJ2-3; D is unresolved. Trimming took off 6 bases at V and 5 bases at J, with 9 bases between the two ends. There are 12 residues in the CDR3. Germline V gene data show CDR1 as MDHEN and CDR2 as SYDVKM. The CDR3 loop reads CASSRLLDTQYF. For the CDR3, the DNA is TGTGCCAGCAGCCGACTGTTAGATACGCAGTATTTT.

V gene TRBV6-5 combines with J gene TRBJ2-1, with 7 bases that match TRBD2. The germline gives CDR1 MNHEY, CDR2 SVGAGI. The CDR3 is 16 amino acids. V trimming: 0 bases; J trimming: 7 bases; junction bases outside the gene matches: 9. CDR3 in DNA: TGTGCCAGCAGTTACTCTCTCGGGAGGCTGTGGAATGAGCAGTTCTTC. This codes for CASSYSLGRLWNEQFF.

V usage is TRBV25-1 and J usage is TRBJ2-3, with 7 bases lining up with TRBD1. The CDR3 extends over 15 amino acids. Germline lookup yields CDR1 MGHDK and CDR2 SYGVNS. After removal of 3 bases from V and 1 base from J, the junction contained 4 bases not matched to a gene. CDR3 nucleotides: TGTGCCAGCAGTGAGAGGGGGCTGGGCACAGATACGCAGTATTTT. As protein: CASSERGLGTDTQYF.

The chain links TRBV10-1 to TRBJ2-7, with a possible D match to TRBD2 (6 bases). Trimming stripped 6 bases from V and 5 bases from J, with 17 bases between. The germline gives CDR1 WNHNN, CDR2 SYGVQD (reference sequence). The length of the CDR3 is 14 residues. The CDR3 DNA sequence: TGCGCCAGCAGCCCCGGGACTGGGCGTGACGAGCAGTACTTC. Protein: CASSPGTGRDEQYF.

The V and J genes are TRBV19 and TRBJ2-1; 13 bases align to TRBD2. CDR3 length equals 15 residues. Germline V gene sequence: CDR1 LNHDA, CDR2 SQIVND (reference sequence). V lost 5 bases, J lost 7 bases, and 5 bases stayed unmatched. The CDR3 DNA reads as TGTGCCAGTAGTTCAGAGGGACTAGCGGGAAATGAGCAGTTCTTC. Protein: CASSSEGLAGNEQFF.

The J gene is TRBJ2-7, the V gene TRBV6-5; no reliable D call. Germline loops: CDR1 MNHEY, CDR2 SVGAGI. The CDR3 consists of 14 residues. V lost 3 bases to trimming and J lost 0 bases, with 9 bases between them. In DNA, the CDR3 is TGTGCCAGCAGTTATTACCCAGACTCCTACGAGCAGTACTTC. Translated, it gives CASSYYPDSYEQYF.

The genes are TRBV29-1 and TRBJ2-2; the D is unclear. V was pared by 5 bases and J by 0 bases, with 7 bases between. This CDR3 region has 13 residues. Germline lookup yields CDR1 SQVTM and CDR2 ANQGSEA. The CDR3 bases are TGCAGCGTTCAATATCCGAACACCGGGGAGCTGTTTTTT. Translating it yields CSVQYPNTGELFF.

The J gene is TRBJ2-3, the V gene TRBV28, with 7 bases fitting TRBD1. Germline CDR1 MDHEN, CDR2 SYDVKM. The trim removed 5 bases at V and 0 bases at J, leaving 11 bases unmatched. The CDR3 spans 17 residues. The CDR3 reads CASSTASGQISTDTQYF. The CDR3 DNA sequence: TGTGCCAGCAGTACAGCCTCGGGACAGATAAGCACAGATACGCAGTATTTT. The full variable domain, its missing parts supplied by reference TRBV28 and TRBJ2-3, is DVKVTQSSRYLVKRTGEKVFLECVQDMDHENMFWYRQDPGLGLRLIYFSYDVKMKEKGDIPEGYSVSREKKERFSLILESASTNQTSMYLCASSTASGQISTDTQYFGPGTRLTVL.

The rearrangement links TRBV5-8 to TRBJ2-1; 11 bases agree with TRBD1. The CDR3 loop spans 15 amino acids. V shed 2 bases and J 3 bases; nucleotides not matched to a gene: 1. Germline V gene lookup returns CDR1 SGHTS and CDR2 YDEGEE. CDR3 nucleotides: TGTGCCAGCAGCTTTGGGACAGGGGGCTACAATGAGCAGTTCTTC. Protein: CASSFGTGGYNEQFF. The full variable domain, in which reference TRBV5-8 and TRBJ2-1 provide the parts outside the CDR3, is EAGVTQSPTHLIKTRGQQATLRCSPISGHTSVYWYQQALGLGLQFLLWYDEGEERNRGNFPPRFSGRQFPNYSSELNVNALELEDSALYLCASSFGTGGYNEQFFGPGTRLTVL.

A note on this clone: Other DNA sequences within the sample encode an identical CDR3. This chain joins TRBV7-3 and TRBJ2-1; 7 bases are a match to TRBD1. From germline, CDR1 is SGHTA and CDR2 FQGTGA. After removal of 6 bases from V and 3 bases from J, the junction contained 2 bases not matched to a gene. The CDR3 is made up of 13 amino acids. CDR3 amino acids: CASSWDSYNEQFF. DNA for the CDR3: TGTGCCAGCAGTTGGGACAGCTACAATGAGCAGTTCTTC. The whole variable domain, filled in from reference TRBV7-3 and TRBJ2-1, reads GAGVSQTPSNKVTEKGKYVELRCDPISGHTALYWYRQSLGQGPEFLIYFQGTGAADDSGLPNDRFFAVRPEGSVSTLKIQRTERGDSAVYLCASSWDSYNEQFFGPGTRLTVL.

The chain carries TRBV19 and TRBJ2-5; D is perhaps TRBD1 (6 bases). Germline-derived CDR1 and CDR2 are LNHDA and SQIVND (reference sequence). The ends were cut back, 5 bases at V and 0 bases at J, with 10 bases in the middle. The CDR3 totals 14 residues. This chain's CDR3 is CASSFTGYQETQYF. CDR3 nucleotide sequence: TGTGCCAGTAGTTTTACAGGGTACCAAGAGACCCAGTACTTC.

The chain is built from TRBV28 and TRBJ1-4, with a possible D match to TRBD1 (6 bases). Trimming removed 5 bases from V and 5 bases from J, with 12 bases in between. The CDR3 is made up of 14 amino acids. Germline V CDR1 and CDR2: MDHEN, SYDVKM. CDR3 residues: CASSTQGWNEKLFF. The CDR3 DNA sequence: TGTGCCAGCAGTACCCAGGGGTGGAATGAAAAACTGTTTTTT.

The V and J genes are TRBV19 and TRBJ1-1, with TRBD1 identical over 12 bases. Unmatched junction bases numbered 5, after V lost 10 bases and J lost 5 bases. Germline V gene data show CDR1 as LNHDA and CDR2 as SQIVND (reference sequence). This CDR3 spans 13 amino acids. The CDR3: CATGTGGWTEAFF. The CDR3 DNA reads as TGTGCCACCGGGACAGGGGGCTGGACTGAAGCTTTCTTT.

The rearrangement links TRBV5-6 to TRBJ2-1; 10 nucleotides align to TRBD2. This CDR3 is 16 amino acids long. Germline CDR1 SGHDT, CDR2 YYEEEE. The V gene end was trimmed by 0 bases and the J gene end by 4 bases; junction bases not matched to a gene: 4. CDR3 sequence: CASSLGASGSYNEQFF. CDR3 DNA sequence: TGTGCCAGCAGCTTGGGCGCTAGCGGGAGTTACAATGAGCAGTTCTTC.

V and J are TRBV5-8 and TRBJ2-2, with D unresolved. This CDR3 has 16 amino acids. Trimming left V 3 bases short and J 5 bases short, with 17 bases between. Germline loops: CDR1 SGHTS, CDR2 YDEGEE. The CDR3 protein is CASSWAGRTSTGELFF. In DNA, the CDR3 is TGTGCCAGCAGCTGGGCTGGGCGAACTTCGACCGGGGAGCTGTTTTTT. The variable domain in full, with the rest retrieved from reference TRBV5-8 and TRBJ2-2, is EAGVTQSPTHLIKTRGQQATLRCSPISGHTSVYWYQQALGLGLQFLLWYDEGEERNRGNFPPRFSGRQFPNYSSELNVNALELEDSALYLCASSWAGRTSTGELFFGEGSRLTVL.

The V and J genes are TRBV27 and TRBJ2-1; D tentatively reads TRBD1 or TRBD2 (5 bases each). Germline CDR1 and CDR2: MNHEY and SMNVEV (reference sequence). This CDR3 has 16 amino acids. Trimming pared 3 bases from V and 2 bases from J, leaving 14 bases between. The CDR3 DNA reads TGTGCCAGCAGTTTGGTGGGACCCCGACCCTACAATGAGCAGTTCTTC. It specifies CASSLVGPRPYNEQFF.

The chain combines TRBV19 with TRBJ2-7; D remains unclear. The CDR3 has 14 residues. Germline loops: CDR1 LNHDA, CDR2 SQIVND (reference sequence). Trimming took off 5 bases at V and 4 bases at J, with 15 bases between the two ends. The CDR3 DNA sequence: TGTGCCAGTAGTGTTACTGGGCAGAGTTACGAGCAGTACTTC. Translation: CASSVTGQSYEQYF.

This clone was seen only once. CDR3: CASSWGASTDTQYF. The CDR3 bases are TGTGCCAGCAGTTGGGGTGCTAGCACAGATACGCAGTATTTT. V is TRBV28 and J is TRBJ2-3, with D unresolved. The CDR3 consists of 14 residues. V was pared by 4 bases and J by 0 bases, with 8 bases between. Germline-derived CDR1 and CDR2 are MDHEN and SYDVKM.

The chain links TRBV25-1 to TRBJ2-1, with 10 positions matching TRBD1. CDR3 size: 15 residues. Germline V gene sequence: CDR1 MGHDK, CDR2 SYGVNS. With V trimmed by 2 bases and J by 5 bases, 3 bases remained unmatched. The CDR3 DNA reads as TGTGCCAGCAGTGAACGGACAGGGGGGCACAATGAGCAGTTCTTC. Translation gives CASSERTGGHNEQFF.